Presented here are 7 T cell receptor beta chains from one specimen sequenced in a study of blood T cell repertoires in COVID-19 (TCRdb year 2020). Library preparation employed the immunoSEQ multiplex PCR assay. The clones in this table, taken by TCRdb from immuneACCESS, are in-frame only. Not every clone is retained; where verified, under half of the shortfall comes from an unresolved V gene, and the cause of the rest is unknown. For this sample there are 450,000 or so clones; over 85% appear just once. The leading ten clones occupy roughly 0.84% of the sample. Sequenced material: peripheral blood. Receptors were obtained from a man aged 18 to 30 with COVID-19, enrolled during active disease.

The chain employs TRBV5-1 and TRBJ2-4; D may be TRBD2 (5 bases). The CDR3 is 14 amino acids. In germline, CDR1 is SGHRS, CDR2 YFSETQ. The V end lost 0 bases, the J end lost 5 bases, and 9 bases lay between the germline ends. CDR3: CASSLVAGENIQYF. The CDR3 region has the DNA TGCGCCAGCAGCTTGGTAGCCGGGGAAAACATTCAGTACTTC.

V usage is TRBV5-1 and J usage is TRBJ2-1; D call uncertain. V lost 0 bases and J lost 0, with 10 bases in between. The CDR3 has 16 amino acids. Germline-derived CDR1 and CDR2 are SGHRS and YFSETQ. The CDR3 is CASSLGGLHSYNEQFF. DNA for the CDR3: TGCGCCAGCAGCTTGGGTGGGCTTCACTCCTACAATGAGCAGTTCTTC.

This rearrangement joins TRBV5-1 to TRBJ1-5; perhaps TRBD1 as D (5 bases). This CDR3 is 14 amino acids long. CDR1 and CDR2 from the germline V gene are SGHRS and YFSETQ. Trimming removed 5 bases from V and 6 bases from J, with 15 bases in between. The CDR3 coding sequence is TGCGCCAGCAGATCAGGACTCGGGGGTCAGCCCCAGCATTTT. This gives the protein CASRSGLGGQPQHF.

V and J are TRBV30 and TRBJ1-2; the D gene is possibly TRBD1 (5 bases). Trimming pared 0 bases from V and 4 bases from J, leaving 18 bases between. CDR3 length: 16 residues. CDR1 is GTSNPN, CDR2 SVGIG, per germline (reference sequence). CDR3 nucleotide sequence: TGTGCCTGGAGTGTAGGAGACAGTCTAATAACCTATGGCTACACCTTC. This sequence encodes CAWSVGDSLITYGYTF.

J is TRBJ2-7 and V is TRBV18; possibly TRBD1 for D (6 bases). The CDR3 is made up of 14 amino acids. The V and J ends lost 5 bases and 0 bases respectively, with 11 bases between them. Germline CDR1 KGHSH, CDR2 LQKENI. The CDR3 is CASSEDSSSYEQYF. For the CDR3, the DNA is TGTGCCAGCTCAGAGGACAGTAGCTCCTACGAGCAGTACTTC.

The rearrangement links TRBV6-5 to TRBJ2-5, with D perhaps TRBD1 (6 bases). V dropped 10 bases and J dropped 1 base, with 13 bases sitting between them. The CDR3 has 13 residues. CDR1 is MNHEY and CDR2 is SVGAGI in the germline V gene. The CDR3 spells CAIHTGRQETQYF. CDR3 sequence (DNA): TGTGCCATACACACAGGGCGCCAAGAGACCCAGTACTTC.

V usage is TRBV7-8 and J usage is TRBJ2-2; TRBD1 is a possible D gene (6 bases). Germline values: CDR1 SGHVS, CDR2 FQNEAQ. This CDR3 has 16 residues. V lost 1 base and J lost 6, with 15 bases in between. The CDR3 loop is CASSLGLRGRPGELFF. The CDR3 DNA follows: TGTGCCAGCAGCTTAGGGCTCAGGGGCAGACCCGGGGAGCTGTTTTTT.